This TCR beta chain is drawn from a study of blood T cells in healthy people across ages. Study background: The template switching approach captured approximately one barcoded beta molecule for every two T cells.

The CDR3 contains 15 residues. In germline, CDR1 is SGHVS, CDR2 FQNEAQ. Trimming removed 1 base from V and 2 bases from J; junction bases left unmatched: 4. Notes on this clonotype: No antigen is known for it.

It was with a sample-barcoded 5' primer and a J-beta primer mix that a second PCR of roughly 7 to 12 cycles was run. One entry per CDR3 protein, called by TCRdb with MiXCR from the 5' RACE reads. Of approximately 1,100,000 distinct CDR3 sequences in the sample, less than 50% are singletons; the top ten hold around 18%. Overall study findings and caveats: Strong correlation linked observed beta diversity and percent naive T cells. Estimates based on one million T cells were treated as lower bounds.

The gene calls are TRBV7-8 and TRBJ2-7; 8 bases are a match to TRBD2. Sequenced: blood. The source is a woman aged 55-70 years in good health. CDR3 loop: CASSLGGGPPYEQYF. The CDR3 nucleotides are TGTGCCAGCAGCTTAGGCGGGGGGCCTCCCTACGAGCAGTACTTC.